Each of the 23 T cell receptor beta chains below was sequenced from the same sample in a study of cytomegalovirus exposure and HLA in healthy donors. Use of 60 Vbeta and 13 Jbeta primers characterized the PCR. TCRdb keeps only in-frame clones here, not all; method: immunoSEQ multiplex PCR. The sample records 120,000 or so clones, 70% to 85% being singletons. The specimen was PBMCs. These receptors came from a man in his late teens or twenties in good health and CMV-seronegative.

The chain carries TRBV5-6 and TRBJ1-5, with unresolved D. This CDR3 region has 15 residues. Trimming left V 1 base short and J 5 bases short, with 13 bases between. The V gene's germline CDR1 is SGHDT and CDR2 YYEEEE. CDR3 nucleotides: TGTGCCAGCAGCTTGACCGGCGGTCGGGATCAGCCCCAGCATTTT. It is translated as CASSLTGGRDQPQHF.

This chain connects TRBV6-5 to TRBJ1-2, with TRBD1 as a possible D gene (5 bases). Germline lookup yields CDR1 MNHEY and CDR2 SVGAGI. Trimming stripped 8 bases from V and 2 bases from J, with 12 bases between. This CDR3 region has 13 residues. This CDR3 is CASQRGVNYGYTF. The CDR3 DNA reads TGTGCCAGCCAGCGGGGCGTCAACTATGGCTACACCTTC.

As DNA, the CDR3 is TGTGCCAGCAGCTTAGAAGCGGGGGGGAGGTATTTT. Protein sequence: CASSLEAGGRYF. V usage is TRBV7-2 and J usage is TRBJ2-3, with 10 bases matching TRBD2. Per the germline V gene, CDR1 is SGHTA and CDR2 is FQGNSA. Germline trimming cut 1 base from V and 14 bases from J; bases unmatched to any gene: 3. This CDR3 is built from 12 residues.

The chain's CDR3 is CAIRPGGPYEQYF. The CDR3 region has the DNA TGTGCCATCAGGCCAGGGGGCCCCTACGAGCAGTACTTC. This chain joins TRBV10-3 and TRBJ2-7; 8 bases match TRBD1. This CDR3 comprises 13 residues. Germline assignment: CDR1 ENHRY and CDR2 SYGVKD. Trimming cost V 6 bases and J 2 bases; bases outside gene matches: 3.

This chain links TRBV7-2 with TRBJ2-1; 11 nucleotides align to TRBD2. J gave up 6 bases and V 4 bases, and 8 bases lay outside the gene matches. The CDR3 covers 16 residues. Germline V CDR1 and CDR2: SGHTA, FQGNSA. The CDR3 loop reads CASSSVGLAVGNEQFF. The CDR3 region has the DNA TGTGCCAGCAGCTCGGTGGGACTAGCGGTGGGCAATGAGCAGTTCTTC.

The CDR3 loop reads CASSSGLAGTPIFTDTQYF. CDR3 nucleotide sequence: TGTGCCAGCAGCTCGGGACTAGCGGGGACTCCAATCTTCACAGATACGCAGTATTTT. The chain has TRBV7-2 and TRBJ2-3; TRBD2 aligns across 13 bases. With 4 bases clipped from V and 2 bases from J, the junction kept 12 bases outside the gene matches. In germline, CDR1 is SGHTA, CDR2 FQGNSA. The CDR3 contains 19 residues.

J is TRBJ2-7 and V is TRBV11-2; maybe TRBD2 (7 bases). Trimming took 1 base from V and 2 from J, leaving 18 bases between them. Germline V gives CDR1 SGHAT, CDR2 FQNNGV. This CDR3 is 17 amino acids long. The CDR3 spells CASSLGTGGLYTYEQYF. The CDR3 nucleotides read TGTGCCAGCAGCTTAGGTACGGGGGGCCTGTACACCTACGAGCAGTACTTC.

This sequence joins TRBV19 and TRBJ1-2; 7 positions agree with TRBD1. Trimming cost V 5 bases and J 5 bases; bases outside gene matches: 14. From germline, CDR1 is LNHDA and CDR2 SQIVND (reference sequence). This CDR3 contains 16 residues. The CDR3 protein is CASSPPSGQTSYGYTF. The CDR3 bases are TGTGCCAGTAGTCCCCCCTCGGGACAGACGAGTTATGGCTACACCTTC.

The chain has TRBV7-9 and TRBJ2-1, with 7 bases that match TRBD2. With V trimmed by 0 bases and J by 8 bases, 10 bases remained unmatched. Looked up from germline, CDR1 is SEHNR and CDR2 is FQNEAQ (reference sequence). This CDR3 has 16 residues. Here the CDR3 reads CASSLARLADNDEQFF. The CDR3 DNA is TGTGCCAGCAGCTTAGCACGACTAGCTGATAACGATGAGCAGTTCTTC.

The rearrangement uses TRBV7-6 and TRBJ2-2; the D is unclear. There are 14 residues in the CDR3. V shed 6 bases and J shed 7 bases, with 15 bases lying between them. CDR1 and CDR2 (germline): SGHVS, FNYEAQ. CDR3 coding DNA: TGTGCCAGCAGAGTCGACATCCTCCTCGGGGAGCTGTTTTTT. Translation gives CASRVDILLGELFF.

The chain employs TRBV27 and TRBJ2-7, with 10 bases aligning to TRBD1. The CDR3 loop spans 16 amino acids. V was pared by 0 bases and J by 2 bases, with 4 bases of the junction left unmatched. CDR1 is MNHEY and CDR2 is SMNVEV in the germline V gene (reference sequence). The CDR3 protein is CASSLSRQGATYEQYF. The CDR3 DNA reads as TGTGCCAGCAGTTTATCGCGACAGGGGGCGACCTACGAGCAGTACTTC.

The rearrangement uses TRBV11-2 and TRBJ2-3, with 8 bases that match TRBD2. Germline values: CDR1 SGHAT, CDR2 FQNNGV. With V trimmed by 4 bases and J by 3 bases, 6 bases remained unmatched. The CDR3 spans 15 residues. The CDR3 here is CASSSGSGGTDTQYF. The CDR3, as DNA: TGTGCCAGCAGCTCGGGCAGCGGGGGTACAGATACGCAGTATTTT.

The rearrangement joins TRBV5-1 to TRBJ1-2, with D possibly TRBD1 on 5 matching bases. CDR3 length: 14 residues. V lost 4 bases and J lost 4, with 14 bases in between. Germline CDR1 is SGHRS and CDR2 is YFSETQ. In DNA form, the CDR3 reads TGCGCCAGCAGCGAAGACAGTGGTCGCTATGGCTACACCTTC. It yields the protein CASSEDSGRYGYTF.

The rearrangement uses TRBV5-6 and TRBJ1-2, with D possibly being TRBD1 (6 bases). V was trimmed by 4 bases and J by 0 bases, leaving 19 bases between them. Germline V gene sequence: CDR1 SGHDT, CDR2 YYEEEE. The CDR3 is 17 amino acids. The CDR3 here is CASSRDTGWGANYGYTF. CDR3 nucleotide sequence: TGTGCCAGCAGCCGGGACACAGGTTGGGGAGCTAACTATGGCTACACCTTC. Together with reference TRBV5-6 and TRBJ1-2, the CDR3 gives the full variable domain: DAGVTQSPTHLIKTRGQQVTLRCSPKSGHDTVSWYQQALGQGPQFIFQYYEEEERQRGNFPDRFSGHQFPNYSSELNVNALLLGDSALYLCASSRDTGWGANYGYTFGSGTRLTVV.

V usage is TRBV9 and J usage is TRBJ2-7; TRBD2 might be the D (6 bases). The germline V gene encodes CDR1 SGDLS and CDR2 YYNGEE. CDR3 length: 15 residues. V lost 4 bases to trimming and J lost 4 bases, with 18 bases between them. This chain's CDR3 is CASSPVDGGSYEQYF. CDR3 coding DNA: TGTGCCAGCAGCCCCGTAGATGGAGGGTCATACGAGCAGTACTTC.

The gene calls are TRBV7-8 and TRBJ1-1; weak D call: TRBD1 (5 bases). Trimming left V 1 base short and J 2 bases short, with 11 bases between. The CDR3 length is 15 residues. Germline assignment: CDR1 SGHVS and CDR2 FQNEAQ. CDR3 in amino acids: CASSLGVGANTEAFF. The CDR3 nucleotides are TGTGCCAGCAGCTTAGGGGTAGGGGCAAACACTGAAGCTTTCTTT.

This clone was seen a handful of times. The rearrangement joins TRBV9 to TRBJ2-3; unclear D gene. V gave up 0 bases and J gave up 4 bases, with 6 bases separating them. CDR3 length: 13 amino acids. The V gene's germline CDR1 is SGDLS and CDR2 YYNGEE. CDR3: CASSVDLPDTQYF. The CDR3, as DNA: TGTGCCAGCAGCGTAGATCTCCCAGATACGCAGTATTTT. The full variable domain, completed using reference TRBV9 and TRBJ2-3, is DSGVTQTPKHLITATGQRVTLRCSPRSGDLSVYWYQQSLDQGLQFLIQYYNGEERAKGNILERFSAQQFPDLHSELNLSSLELGDSALYFCASSVDLPDTQYFGPGTRLTVL.

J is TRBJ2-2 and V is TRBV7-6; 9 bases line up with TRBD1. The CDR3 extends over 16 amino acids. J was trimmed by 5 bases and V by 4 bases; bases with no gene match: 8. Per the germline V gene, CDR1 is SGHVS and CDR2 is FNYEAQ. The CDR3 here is CASSSPGTGFTGELFF. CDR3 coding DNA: TGTGCCAGCAGCTCCCCAGGGACAGGGTTTACCGGGGAGCTGTTTTTT.

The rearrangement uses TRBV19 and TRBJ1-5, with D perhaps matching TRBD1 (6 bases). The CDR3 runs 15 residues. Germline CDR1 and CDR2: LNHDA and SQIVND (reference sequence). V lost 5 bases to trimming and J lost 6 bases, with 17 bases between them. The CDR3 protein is CASSLTGGAGQPQHF. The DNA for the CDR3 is TGTGCCAGTAGTCTAACGGGGGGCGCGGGTCAGCCCCAGCATTTT.

CDR3 coding DNA: TGTGCCAGTAGCCATCCAAGCGGGCAGGACTATGGCTACACCTTC. Its protein is CASSHPSGQDYGYTF. The chain has TRBV19 and TRBJ1-2; D uncertain. The CDR3 totals 15 residues. The V and J ends lost 6 bases and 3 bases respectively, with 17 bases between them. The germline CDR1 and CDR2 sequences are LNHDA and SQIVND (reference sequence).

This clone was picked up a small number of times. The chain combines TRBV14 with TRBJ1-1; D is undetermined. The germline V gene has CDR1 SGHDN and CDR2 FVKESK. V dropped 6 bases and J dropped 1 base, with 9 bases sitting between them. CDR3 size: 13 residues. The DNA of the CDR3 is TGTGCCAGCAGTCGGGAGTCGAACACTGAAGCTTTCTTT. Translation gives CASSRESNTEAFF.

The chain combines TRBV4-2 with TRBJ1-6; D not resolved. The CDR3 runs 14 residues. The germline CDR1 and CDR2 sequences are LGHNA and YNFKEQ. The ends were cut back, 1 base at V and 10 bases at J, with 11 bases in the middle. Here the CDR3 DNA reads TGTGCCAGCAGCCAAGTGGTCTCTGAGTCACCCCTCCACTTT. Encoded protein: CASSQVVSESPLHF.

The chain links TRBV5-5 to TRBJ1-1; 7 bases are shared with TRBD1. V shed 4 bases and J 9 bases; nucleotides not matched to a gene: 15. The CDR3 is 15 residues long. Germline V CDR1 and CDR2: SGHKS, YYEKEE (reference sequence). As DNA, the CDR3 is TGTGCCAGCAGCGAGGCCTCGCTAGACAGGGTACAAGCTTTCTTT. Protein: CASSEASLDRVQAFF.